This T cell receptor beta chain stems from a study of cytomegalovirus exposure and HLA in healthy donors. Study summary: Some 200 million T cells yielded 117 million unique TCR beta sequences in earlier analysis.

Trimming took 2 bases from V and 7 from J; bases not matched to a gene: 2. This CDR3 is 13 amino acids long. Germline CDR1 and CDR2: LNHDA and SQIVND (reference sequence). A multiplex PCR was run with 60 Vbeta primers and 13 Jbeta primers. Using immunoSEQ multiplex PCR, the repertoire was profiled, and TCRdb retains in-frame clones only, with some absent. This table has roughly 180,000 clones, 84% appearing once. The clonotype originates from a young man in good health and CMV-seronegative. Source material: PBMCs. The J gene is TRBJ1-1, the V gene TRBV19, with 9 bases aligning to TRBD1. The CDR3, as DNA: TGTGCCAGTAGTATAAGGGGACAGGGTGAAGCTTTCTTT. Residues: CASSIRGQGEAFF.